This T cell receptor (beta chain) was documented in a study of blood T cell repertoires in COVID-19. On the study more broadly: The United States, Italy and Spain provided the acute and convalescent COVID-19 samples. Sample material is recorded as cDNA or gDNA derived from T cells, B-cell-depleted T cells, or PBMCs.

In the original analysis: From reference gene primer amplification, estimates of nucleated cell counts were derived. Assay: immunoSEQ multiplex PCR; the TCRdb copy retains only in-frame clones and omits some. The V and J calls and the clone size are those of that table, but D and trimming were determined from the DNA. The data contain about 110,000 clones, 85% of them seen just once; the ten biggest clones take up around 4%. This CDR3 is 16 amino acids long. J gave up 3 bases and V 4 bases, and 6 bases lay outside the gene matches. Germline CDR1 reads MNHNS; CDR2 reads SASEGT. The clonotype comes from a man in his fifties with acute or convalescent COVID-19. This chain uses TRBV6-1 with TRBJ2-1; 10 bases are a match to TRBD1. Sequenced input: peripheral blood. The CDR3 sequence: CASSVRDRGIYNEQFF. The CDR3 DNA sequence: TGTGCCAGCAGTGTGCGGGACAGGGGCATCTACAATGAGCAGTTCTTC.